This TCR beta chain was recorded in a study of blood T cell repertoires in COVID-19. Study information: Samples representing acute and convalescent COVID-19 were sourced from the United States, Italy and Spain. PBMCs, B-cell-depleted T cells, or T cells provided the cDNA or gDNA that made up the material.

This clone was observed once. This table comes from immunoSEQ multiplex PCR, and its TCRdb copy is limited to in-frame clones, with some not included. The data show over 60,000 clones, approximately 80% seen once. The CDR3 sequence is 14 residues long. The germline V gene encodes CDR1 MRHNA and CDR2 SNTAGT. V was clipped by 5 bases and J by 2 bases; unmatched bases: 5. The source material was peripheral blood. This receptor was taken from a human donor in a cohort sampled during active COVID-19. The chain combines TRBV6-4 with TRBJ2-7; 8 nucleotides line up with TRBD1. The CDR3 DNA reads TGTGCCAGCAGTCCCCAACAGGGGGCCTACGAGCAGTACTTC. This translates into CASSPQQGAYEQYF.